This T cell receptor (beta chain) was sequenced during a study of blood T cell repertoires in COVID-19. Study information: The study drew acute and convalescent COVID-19 samples from the United States, Italy and Spain.

This CDR3 is 13 amino acids long. Trimming took 3 bases from V and 3 from J; bases not matched to a gene: 4. Germline assignment: CDR1 DFQATT and CDR2 SNEGSKA (reference sequence). Sequencing used immunoSEQ multiplex PCR; TCRdb keeps in-frame clones, though not all of them. The sample holds under 200,000 clones, about 83% seen once. V and J are TRBV20-1 and TRBJ2-7; 8 bases agree with TRBD2. Sequencing was carried out using peripheral blood. The TCR comes from a woman of 80 years or more with COVID-19, enrolled during active disease. CDR3 DNA: TGCAGTGCTAGTCTCGCGGGAGGCTACGAGCAGTACTTC. Residues: CSASLAGGYEQYF.